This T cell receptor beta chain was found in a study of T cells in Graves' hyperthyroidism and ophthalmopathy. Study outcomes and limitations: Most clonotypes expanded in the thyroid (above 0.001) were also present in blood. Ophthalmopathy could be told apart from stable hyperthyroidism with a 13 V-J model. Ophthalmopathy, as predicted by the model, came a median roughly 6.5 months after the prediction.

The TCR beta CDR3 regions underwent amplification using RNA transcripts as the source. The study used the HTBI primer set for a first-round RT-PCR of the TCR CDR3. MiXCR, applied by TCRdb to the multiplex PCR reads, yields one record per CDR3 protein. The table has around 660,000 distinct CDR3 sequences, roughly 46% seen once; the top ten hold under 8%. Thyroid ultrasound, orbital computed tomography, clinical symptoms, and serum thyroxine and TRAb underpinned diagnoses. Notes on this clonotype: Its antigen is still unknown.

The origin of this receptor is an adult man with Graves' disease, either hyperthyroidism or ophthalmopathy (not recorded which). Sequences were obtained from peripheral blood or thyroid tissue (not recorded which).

The CDR3 loop reads CASSPMVGNYGYTF. The DNA for the CDR3 is TGTGCCAGCAGCCCAATGGTGGGGAACTATGGCTACACCTTC. The chain combines TRBV7-9 with TRBJ1-2, with no clear D. V lost 5 bases to trimming and J lost 2 bases, with 12 bases between them. The CDR3 loop spans 14 amino acids. The germline V gene encodes CDR1 SEHNR and CDR2 FQNEAQ (reference sequence).